The clone carrying this T cell receptor (beta chain) was observed a handful of times. Random hexamers were used to reverse transcribe an amount of roughly 0.5 to 1 ug RNA. The amplification used immunoSEQ multiplex PCR on TCR beta CDR3; it spanned 54 Vbeta and 13 Jbeta. TCRdb used MiXCR to reprocess the immunoSEQ multiplex PCR reads, holding one entry per CDR3 protein. The data show around 150,000 distinct CDR3 sequences, about 95% seen once. This record comes from a study of CD8 T cells in Susac syndrome. About the study: Sequenced Susac syndrome patients included over five with active disease and under 10 who were in remission.

The sequenced target, TCR beta, came from blood CD8+ and CD4+ T cells. Susac syndrome patients met recently defined diagnostic criteria for definite or probable disease. CDR3 length: 10 amino acids. V was trimmed by 5 bases and J by 2 bases, leaving 0 bases between them. Germline V gives CDR1 MNHNY, CDR2 SVGAGI (reference sequence). Sequencing used CD4+ T cells from PBMCs. This chain connects TRBV6-6 to TRBJ1-1; D gene unclear. This TCR was recovered from a human donor with Susac syndrome. CDR3 nucleotide sequence: TGTGCCAGCAGTAACACTGAAGCTTTCTTT. Its protein product is CASSNTEAFF.